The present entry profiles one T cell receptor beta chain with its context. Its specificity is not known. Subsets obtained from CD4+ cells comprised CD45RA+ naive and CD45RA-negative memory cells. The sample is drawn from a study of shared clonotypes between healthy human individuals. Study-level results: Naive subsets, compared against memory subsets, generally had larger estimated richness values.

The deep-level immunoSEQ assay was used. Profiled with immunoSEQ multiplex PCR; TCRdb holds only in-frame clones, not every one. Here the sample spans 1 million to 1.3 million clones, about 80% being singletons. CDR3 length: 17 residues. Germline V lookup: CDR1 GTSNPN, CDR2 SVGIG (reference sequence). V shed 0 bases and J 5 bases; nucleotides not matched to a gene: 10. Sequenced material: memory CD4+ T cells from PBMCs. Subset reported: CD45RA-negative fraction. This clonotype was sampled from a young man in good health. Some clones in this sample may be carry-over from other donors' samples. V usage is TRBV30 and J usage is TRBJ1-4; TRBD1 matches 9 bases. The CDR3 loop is CAWSVPIGTGRNEKLFF. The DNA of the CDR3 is TGTGCCTGGAGTGTGCCAATCGGGACAGGGAGGAATGAAAAACTGTTTTTT.